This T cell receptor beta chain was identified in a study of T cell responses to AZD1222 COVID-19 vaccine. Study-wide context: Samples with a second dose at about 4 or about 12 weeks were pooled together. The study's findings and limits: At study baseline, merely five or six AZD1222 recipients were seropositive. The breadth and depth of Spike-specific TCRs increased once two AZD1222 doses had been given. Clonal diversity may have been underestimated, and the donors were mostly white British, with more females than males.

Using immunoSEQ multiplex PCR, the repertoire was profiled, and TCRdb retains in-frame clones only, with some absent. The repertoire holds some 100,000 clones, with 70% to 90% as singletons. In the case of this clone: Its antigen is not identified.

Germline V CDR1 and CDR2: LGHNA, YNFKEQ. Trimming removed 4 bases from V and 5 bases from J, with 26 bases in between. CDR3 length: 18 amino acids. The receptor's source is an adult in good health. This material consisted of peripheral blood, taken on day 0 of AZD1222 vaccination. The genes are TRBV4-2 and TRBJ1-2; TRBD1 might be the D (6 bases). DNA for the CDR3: TGTGCCAGCAGCCCTGGTACGGGGGGGCCTTTGGGCCCTTATGGCTACACCTTC. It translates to CASSPGTGGPLGPYGYTF.